Following are 17 T cell receptor beta chains from one sample sequenced in a study of cytomegalovirus exposure and HLA in healthy donors. TCRdb's table, derived via immunoSEQ multiplex PCR, lists solely in-frame clones and lacks some. The sample holds 60,000 to 70,000 clones; about 89% are singletons and the top ten take around 1.7%. Sequencing was done on a sample of PBMCs. The receptor source for this set is a woman younger than 35 in good health and CMV-seronegative.

CDR3 sequence (DNA): TGTGCCAGCAGCTTATATCCCACGGGTTATACGCAGTATTTT. It yields the protein CASSLYPTGYTQYF. The V and J genes are TRBV7-3 and TRBJ2-3; D unclear. CDR3 size: 14 residues. Germline CDR1 and CDR2: SGHTA and FQGTGA. V lost 2 bases and J 7 bases, leaving 13 bases between the germline ends.

This clone has just a few counts. The rearrangement uses TRBV5-1 and TRBJ2-1; 7 bases match TRBD2. CDR3 length: 15 amino acids. The germline V gene encodes CDR1 SGHRS and CDR2 YFSETQ. The trim removed 0 bases at V and 2 bases at J, leaving 2 bases unmatched. CDR3 amino acids: CASSLEGLPYNEQFF. The CDR3 DNA reads as TGCGCCAGCAGCTTGGAGGGACTACCCTACAATGAGCAGTTCTTC.

The gene calls are TRBV6-5 and TRBJ1-1; 7 nucleotides line up with TRBD1. The J segment lost 1 base and the V segment lost 6 bases, leaving 2 bases of the junction unmatched. The germline V gene encodes CDR1 MNHEY and CDR2 SVGAGI. The CDR3 is 13 amino acids. CDR3 protein: CASRHRGNTEAFF. The DNA for the CDR3 is TGTGCCAGCAGACACAGGGGGAACACTGAAGCTTTCTTT.

The chain employs TRBV14 and TRBJ2-5; perhaps TRBD2 as D (5 bases). Germline V lookup: CDR1 SGHDN, CDR2 FVKESK. The CDR3 is 14 residues long. Trimming pared 2 bases from V and 1 base from J, leaving 8 bases between. The CDR3 loop is CASSQRGIQETQYF. Written as DNA, the CDR3 is TGTGCCAGCAGCCAACGGGGAATCCAAGAGACCCAGTACTTC.

The genes are TRBV5-1 and TRBJ2-1, with a weak D call TRBD2 (6 bases). Germline V lookup: CDR1 SGHRS, CDR2 YFSETQ. Trimming took 0 bases from V and 4 from J, leaving 14 bases between them. The CDR3 length is 16 residues. This CDR3 reads CASSLVVSGGYNEQFF. CDR3 nucleotide sequence: TGCGCCAGCAGCTTGGTCGTTAGCGGAGGGTACAATGAGCAGTTCTTC.

Only one count was recorded for this clone. The rearrangement links TRBV28 to TRBJ1-5, with TRBD1 matching over 7 bases. CDR1 and CDR2 (germline): MDHEN, SYDVKM. The CDR3 is 13 amino acids. V gave up 8 bases and J gave up 4 bases; unmatched junction bases: 5. The CDR3 nucleotides are TGTGCCAGCCGCAGGACAGGTAATCAGCCCCAGCATTTT. As protein: CASRRTGNQPQHF. Looking up the rest from reference TRBV28 and TRBJ1-5 gives the full variable domain: DVKVTQSSRYLVKRTGEKVFLECVQDMDHENMFWYRQDPGLGLRLIYFSYDVKMKEKGDIPEGYSVSREKKERFSLILESASTNQTSMYLCASRRTGNQPQHFGDGTRLSIL.

The rearrangement joins TRBV19 to TRBJ2-7, with 8 bases that match TRBD1. This CDR3 comprises 15 residues. Germline-derived CDR1 and CDR2 are LNHDA and SQIVND (reference sequence). The junction had 10 bases not matched to a gene; V was cut back by 5 bases and J by 4 bases. CDR3 protein: CASSAPGQVLYEQYF. The CDR3 region has the DNA TGTGCCAGTAGTGCCCCGGGACAGGTCCTATACGAGCAGTACTTC.

The DNA of the CDR3 is TGTGCCAGCAGCTCTCAGGGGTTGGCTGGCTATGGCTACACCTTC. Translation gives CASSSQGLAGYGYTF. The chain combines TRBV7-2 with TRBJ1-2; D perhaps matches TRBD1 (6 bases). The V and J ends lost 4 bases and 4 bases respectively, with 16 bases between them. Looked up from germline, CDR1 is SGHTA and CDR2 is FQGNSA. The CDR3 contains 15 residues.

This chain uses TRBV6-1 with TRBJ2-7; D is possibly TRBD1 (5 bases). CDR3 length: 15 amino acids. CDR1 is MNHNS, CDR2 SASEGT, per germline. Between the trimmed V and J ends, which lost 1 base and 2 bases, there was a span of 12 bases. CDR3 sequence: CASSEGRTHTYEQYF. The CDR3 region has the DNA TGTGCCAGCAGTGAAGGTCGGACACATACCTACGAGCAGTACTTC.

The chain employs TRBV5-6 and TRBJ2-2; 7 bases are a match to TRBD2. Unmatched junction bases numbered 12, after V lost 6 bases and J lost 4 bases. The CDR3 is 16 amino acids. Germline V gene sequence: CDR1 SGHDT, CDR2 YYEEEE. CDR3 region: CASTYVRGEGTGELFF. The CDR3 nucleotides read TGTGCCAGCACCTACGTTCGGGGGGAGGGCACCGGGGAGCTGTTTTTT.

V usage is TRBV7-9 and J usage is TRBJ2-7, with TRBD2 matching over 12 bases. The CDR3 spans 15 residues. V was pared by 1 base and J by 5 bases, with 3 bases of the junction left unmatched. The V gene's germline CDR1 is SEHNR and CDR2 FQNEAQ (reference sequence). The CDR3 DNA sequence: TGTGCCAGCAGCTTAGATCTAGCGGGAGGGAACGAGCAGTACTTC. Its translation: CASSLDLAGGNEQYF.

This chain connects TRBV19 to TRBJ1-2, with D possibly matching TRBD1 (6 bases). CDR3 length: 15 residues. Germline CDR1 LNHDA, CDR2 SQIVND (reference sequence). V lost 10 bases, J lost 4 bases, and 22 bases lay in between. The CDR3 loop reads CATYTPRTELYGYTF. CDR3 sequence (DNA): TGTGCCACCTATACCCCCAGGACAGAACTCTATGGCTACACCTTC.

J is TRBJ1-2 and V is TRBV7-8; D is unclear. With 4 bases removed from V and 7 bases from J, the gap between germline ends came to 16 bases. CDR3 length: 14 residues. CDR1 is SGHVS, CDR2 FQNEAQ, per germline. The CDR3 region has the DNA TGTGCCAGCAGCTGGAGGCAGGCGGACGGTGGCTACACCTTC. It codes for CASSWRQADGGYTF.

The CDR3 nucleotides are TGTGCCAGCAGCAGGGACAGGGAGGCCGGGGAGCTGTTTTTT. Its translation is CASSRDREAGELFF. The V gene is TRBV11-1, the J gene TRBJ2-2, with TRBD1 matching 9 bases. CDR1 is SGHAT and CDR2 is FQDESV in the germline V gene (reference sequence). J gave up 6 bases and V 5 bases, and 4 bases lay outside the gene matches. The CDR3 extends over 14 amino acids.

This clone was recorded a few times. The rearrangement links TRBV4-2 to TRBJ1-4, with D possibly being TRBD1 (6 bases). The CDR3 runs 16 residues. The V end was cut by 4 bases, the J end by 7 bases, with 19 bases between. Germline V lookup: CDR1 LGHNA, CDR2 YNFKEQ. CDR3 coding DNA: TGTGCCAGCAGCCTATCTAGCGGAGGGGGGGGTGAAAAACTGTTTTTT. It codes for CASSLSSGGGGEKLFF.

The chain carries TRBV5-8 and TRBJ2-3, with D perhaps matching TRBD2 (5 bases). The germline V gene has CDR1 SGHTS and CDR2 YDEGEE. The CDR3 has 15 amino acids. V was trimmed by 2 bases and J by 4 bases, leaving 14 bases between them. The CDR3 nucleotides are TGTGCCAGCAGCTTACTAACCGGGATGGCAGATACGCAGTATTTT. Translation gives CASSLLTGMADTQYF.

This clone appeared a single time. This chain uses TRBV7-2 with TRBJ1-6; D is undetermined. This CDR3 region has 15 residues. With 6 bases removed from V and 4 bases from J, the gap between germline ends came to 13 bases. Germline CDR1 is SGHTA and CDR2 is FQGNSA. The CDR3 loop is CASRPLLGYNSPLHF. The CDR3 DNA sequence: TGTGCCAGCAGACCACTACTCGGTTATAATTCACCCCTCCACTTT.